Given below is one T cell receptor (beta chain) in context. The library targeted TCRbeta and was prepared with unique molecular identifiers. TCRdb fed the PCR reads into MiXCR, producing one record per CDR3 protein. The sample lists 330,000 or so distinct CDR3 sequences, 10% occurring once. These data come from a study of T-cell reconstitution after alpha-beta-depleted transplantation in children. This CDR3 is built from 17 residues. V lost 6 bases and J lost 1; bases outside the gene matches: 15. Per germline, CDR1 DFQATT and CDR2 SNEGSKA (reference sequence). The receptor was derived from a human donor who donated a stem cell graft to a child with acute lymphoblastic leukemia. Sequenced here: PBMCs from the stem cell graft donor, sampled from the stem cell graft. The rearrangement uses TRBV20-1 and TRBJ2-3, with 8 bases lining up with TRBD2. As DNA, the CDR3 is TGCAGTGCCCAGAGGTTAGGCGGGAGGTATGGCACAGATACGCAGTATTTT. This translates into CSAQRLGGRYGTDTQYF.